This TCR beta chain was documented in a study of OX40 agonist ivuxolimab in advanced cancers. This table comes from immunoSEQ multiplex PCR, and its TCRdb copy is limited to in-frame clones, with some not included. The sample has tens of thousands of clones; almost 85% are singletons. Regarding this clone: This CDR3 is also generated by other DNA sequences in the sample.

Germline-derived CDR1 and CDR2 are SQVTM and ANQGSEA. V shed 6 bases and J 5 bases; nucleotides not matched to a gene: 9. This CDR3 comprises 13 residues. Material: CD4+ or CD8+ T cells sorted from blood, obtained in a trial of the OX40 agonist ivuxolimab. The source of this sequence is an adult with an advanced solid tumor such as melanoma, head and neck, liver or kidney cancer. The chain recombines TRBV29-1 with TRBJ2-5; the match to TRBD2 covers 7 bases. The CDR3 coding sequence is TGCAGCGTGCATTCGGGGGGTCGGGAGACCCAGTACTTC. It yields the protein CSVHSGGRETQYF.